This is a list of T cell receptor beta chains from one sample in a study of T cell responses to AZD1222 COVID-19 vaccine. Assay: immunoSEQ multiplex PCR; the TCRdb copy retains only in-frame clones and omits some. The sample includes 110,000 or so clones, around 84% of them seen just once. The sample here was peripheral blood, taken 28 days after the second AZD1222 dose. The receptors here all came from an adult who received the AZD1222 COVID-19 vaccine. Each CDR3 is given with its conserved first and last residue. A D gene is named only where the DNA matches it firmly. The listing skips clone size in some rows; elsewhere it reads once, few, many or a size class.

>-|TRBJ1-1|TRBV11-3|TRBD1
CASSKRQGRNTEAFF
TGTGCCAGCAGCAAGCGACAGGGGAGGAACACTGAAGCTTTCTTT
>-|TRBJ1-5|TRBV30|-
CAWRRSGGNQPQHF
TGTGCCTGGAGGCGAAGCGGGGGTAATCAGCCCCAGCATTTT
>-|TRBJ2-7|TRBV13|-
CASSPTGRAYEQYF
TGTGCCAGCAGCCCAACAGGGAGGGCTTACGAGCAGTACTTC
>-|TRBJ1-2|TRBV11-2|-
CASSLSGANYGYTF
TGTGCCAGCAGCTTGTCCGGGGCTAACTATGGCTACACCTTC
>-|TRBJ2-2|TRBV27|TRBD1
CASQGQDGGELFF
TGTGCCAGCCAGGGACAGGACGGCGGGGAGCTGTTTTTT
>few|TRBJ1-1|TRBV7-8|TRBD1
CASSFIQGASGTEAFF
TGTGCCAGCAGCTTTATCCAGGGGGCATCGGGAACTGAAGCTTTCTTT
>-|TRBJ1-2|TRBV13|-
CASSDKWGGNYGYTF
TGTGCCAGCAGCGACAAATGGGGGGGTAACTATGGCTACACCTTC
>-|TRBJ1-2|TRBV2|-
CASSEISGNYGYTF
TGTGCCAGCAGTGAAATATCAGGGAACTATGGCTACACCTTC
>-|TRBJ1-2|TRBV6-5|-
CASSYSKGNYGYTF
TGTGCCAGCAGTTACTCGAAGGGGAACTATGGCTACACCTTC
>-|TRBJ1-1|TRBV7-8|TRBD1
CASSIIQGEEAFF
TGTGCCAGCAGCATTATTCAGGGGGAAGAAGCTTTCTTT
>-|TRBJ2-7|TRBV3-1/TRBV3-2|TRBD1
CASSQSLGTESYEQYF
TGTGCCAGCAGCCAATCGTTAGGGACAGAATCCTACGAGCAGTACTTC
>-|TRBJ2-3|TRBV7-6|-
CASSFNRDSAGADTQYF
TGTGCCAGCAGCTTCAACCGGGACTCAGCAGGGGCAGATACGCAGTATTTT
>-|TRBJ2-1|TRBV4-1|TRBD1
CASSQGPGQGYNEQFF
TGCGCCAGCAGCCAAGGACCGGGACAGGGCTACAATGAGCAGTTCTTC
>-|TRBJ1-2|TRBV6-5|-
CASSRASNSYGYTF
TGTGCCAGCAGCCGGGCCAGCAATTCCTATGGCTACACCTTC
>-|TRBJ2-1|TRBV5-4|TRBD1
CASSFGQEWHEQFF
TGTGCCAGCAGCTTTGGACAGGAATGGCATGAGCAGTTCTTC
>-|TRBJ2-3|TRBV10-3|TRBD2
CAISERSLAGGLLGTDTQYF
TGTGCCATCAGTGAGAGGAGTCTAGCGGGAGGGCTTTTGGGCACAGATACGCAGTATTTT
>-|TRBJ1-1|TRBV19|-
CASSNDGTEAFF
TGTGCCAGTAGTAACGACGGCACTGAAGCTTTCTTT
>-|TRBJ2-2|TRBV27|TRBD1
CASSTSGTATGELFF
TGTGCCAGCAGTACCTCCGGGACAGCTACCGGGGAGCTGTTTTTT
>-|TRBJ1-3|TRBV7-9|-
CASSLIGGSGNTIYF
TGTGCCAGCAGCTTAATCGGGGGCTCTGGAAACACCATATATTTT
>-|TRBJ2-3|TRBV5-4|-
CASSHRRGTDTQYF
TGTGCCAGCAGCCATCGTAGGGGGACGGATACGCAGTATTTT
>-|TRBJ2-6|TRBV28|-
CASRARLVSGANVLTF
TGTGCCAGCAGGGCCAGACTGGTCTCTGGGGCCAACGTCCTGACTTTC
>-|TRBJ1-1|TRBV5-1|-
CASSLDGTGNTEAFF
TGCGCCAGCAGCTTGGATGGGACCGGGAACACTGAAGCTTTCTTT
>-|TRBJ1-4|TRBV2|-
CASRSLRTQLDEKLFF
TGTGCCAGCAGATCCCTCAGGACACAGTTAGATGAAAAACTGTTTTTT
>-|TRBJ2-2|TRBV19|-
CASRPGSLNTGELFF
TGTGCCAGTAGGCCCGGGTCATTGAACACCGGGGAGCTGTTTTTT
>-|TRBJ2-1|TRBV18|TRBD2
CASSPPGLAGGEQFF
TGTGCCAGCTCACCACCGGGACTAGCAGGCGGTGAGCAGTTCTTC
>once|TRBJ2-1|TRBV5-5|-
CASSLNDWGEQFF
TGTGCCAGCAGCTTAAACGATTGGGGTGAGCAGTTCTTC
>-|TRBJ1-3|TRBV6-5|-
CASSRQASGNTIYF
TGTGCCAGCAGCAGGCAGGCCTCTGGAAACACCATATATTTT